This T cell receptor (beta chain) was retrieved from a study of vaccination and CD4 T cells after COVID-19. The overall study: Each post-COVID sample was drawn after diagnosis, and the median interval was roughly 100 days (range 35 to 161).

A remark on this clonotype: What it binds is not known.

The CDR3 is made up of 14 amino acids. Germline V gives CDR1 MDHEN, CDR2 SYDVKM. V was clipped by 5 bases and J by 1 base, with 6 bases between them. Indicated treatment: approximately nine-day PBMC culture with coronavirus spike peptide pools or control peptides (ViraFEST assay). Days 3 and 7 saw half the medium replaced with fresh IL-2 medium. Sequence data for DNA of cultured CD4+ T cells were generated by the Oncomine TCR Beta short-read assay. Genomic DNA was isolated from CD4+ T cells that had been cultured. Each CDR3 protein gets one entry after TCRdb re-called the PCR reads with MiXCR. The sample lists about 19,000 distinct CDR3 sequences, 30% to 40% occurring once.

The sequence was collected from a human donor with COVID-19. The sequencing sample was made of cultured CD4+ T cells from blood. The chain employs TRBV28 and TRBJ1-6; D may be TRBD1 (5 bases). Here the CDR3 reads CASSPGSYNSPLHF. The CDR3 region has the DNA TGTGCCAGCAGTCCAGGGTCCTATAATTCACCCCTCCACTTT.